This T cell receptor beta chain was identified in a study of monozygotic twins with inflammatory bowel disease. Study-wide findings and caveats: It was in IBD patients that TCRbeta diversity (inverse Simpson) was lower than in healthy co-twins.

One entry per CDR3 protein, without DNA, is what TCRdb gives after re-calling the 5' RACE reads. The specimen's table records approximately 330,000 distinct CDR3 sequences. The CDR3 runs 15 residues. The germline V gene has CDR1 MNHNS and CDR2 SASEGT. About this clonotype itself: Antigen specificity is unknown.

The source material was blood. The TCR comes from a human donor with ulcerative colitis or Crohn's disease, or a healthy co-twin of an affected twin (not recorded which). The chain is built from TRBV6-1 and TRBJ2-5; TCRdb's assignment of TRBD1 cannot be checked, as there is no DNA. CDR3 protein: CASSAIGKIQETQYF.